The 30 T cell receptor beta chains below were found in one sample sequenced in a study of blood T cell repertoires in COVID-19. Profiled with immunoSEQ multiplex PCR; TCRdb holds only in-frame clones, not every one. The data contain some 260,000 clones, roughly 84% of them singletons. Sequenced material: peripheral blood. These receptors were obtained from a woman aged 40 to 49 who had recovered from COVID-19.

CDR3 bases: TGTGCCAGCAGTTCCGGCAGGGGATACAATGAGCAGTTCTTC. It yields the protein CASSSGRGYNEQFF. The chain is built from TRBV27 and TRBJ2-1; D is perhaps TRBD1 (6 bases). The CDR3 extends over 14 amino acids. CDR1 MNHEY and CDR2 SMNVEV come from the germline V gene (reference sequence). V lost 4 bases and J 4 bases, leaving 11 bases between the germline ends.

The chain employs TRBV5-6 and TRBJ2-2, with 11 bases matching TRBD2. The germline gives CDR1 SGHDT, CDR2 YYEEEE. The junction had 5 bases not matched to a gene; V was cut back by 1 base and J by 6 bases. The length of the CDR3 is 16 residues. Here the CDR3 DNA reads TGTGCCAGCAGCTTGACGACTAGCGGGACGGCCGGGGAGCTGTTTTTT. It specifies CASSLTTSGTAGELFF.

This CDR3 reads CASSPAGLVTDTQYF. CDR3 coding DNA: TGTGCCAGCAGCCCCGCGGGGCTTGTCACAGATACGCAGTATTTT. The chain combines TRBV9 with TRBJ2-3, with TRBD2 as a possible D gene (6 bases). This CDR3 spans 15 amino acids. With 4 bases removed from V and 2 bases from J, the gap between germline ends came to 14 bases. Per the germline V gene, CDR1 is SGDLS and CDR2 is YYNGEE.

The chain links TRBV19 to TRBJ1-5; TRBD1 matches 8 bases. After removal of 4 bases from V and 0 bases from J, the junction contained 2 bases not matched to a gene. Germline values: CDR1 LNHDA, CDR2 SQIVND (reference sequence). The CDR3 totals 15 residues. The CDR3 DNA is TGTGCCAGTAGTACCCAGGGGGCTAGCAATCAGCCCCAGCATTTT. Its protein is CASSTQGASNQPQHF.

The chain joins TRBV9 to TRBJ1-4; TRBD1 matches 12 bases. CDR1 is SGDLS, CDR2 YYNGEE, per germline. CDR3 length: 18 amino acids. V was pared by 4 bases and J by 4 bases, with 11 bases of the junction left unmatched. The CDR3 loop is CASSPGTGGGGINEKLFF. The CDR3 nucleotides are TGTGCCAGCAGCCCCGGGACAGGGGGCGGTGGTATTAATGAAAAACTGTTTTTT.

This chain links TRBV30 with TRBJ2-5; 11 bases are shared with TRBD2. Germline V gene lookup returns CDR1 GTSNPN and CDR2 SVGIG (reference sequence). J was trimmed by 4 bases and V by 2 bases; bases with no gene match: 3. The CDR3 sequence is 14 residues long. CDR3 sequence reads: CAWSTLAGGETQYF. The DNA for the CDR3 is TGTGCCTGGAGTACCCTAGCGGGAGGAGAGACCCAGTACTTC.

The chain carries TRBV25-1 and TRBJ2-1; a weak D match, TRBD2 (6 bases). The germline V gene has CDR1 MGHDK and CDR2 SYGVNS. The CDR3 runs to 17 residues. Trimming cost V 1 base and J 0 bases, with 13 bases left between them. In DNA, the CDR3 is TGTGCCAGCAGTGAATCCGGCGGGGTAAGCTCCTACAATGAGCAGTTCTTC. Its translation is CASSESGGVSSYNEQFF.

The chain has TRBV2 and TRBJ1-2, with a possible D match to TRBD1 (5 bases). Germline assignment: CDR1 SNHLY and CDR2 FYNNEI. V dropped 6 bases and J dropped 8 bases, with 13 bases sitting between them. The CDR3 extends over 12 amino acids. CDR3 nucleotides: TGTGCCAGCAGCCGTCAGGGTCTCGGCTACACCTTC. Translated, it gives CASSRQGLGYTF.

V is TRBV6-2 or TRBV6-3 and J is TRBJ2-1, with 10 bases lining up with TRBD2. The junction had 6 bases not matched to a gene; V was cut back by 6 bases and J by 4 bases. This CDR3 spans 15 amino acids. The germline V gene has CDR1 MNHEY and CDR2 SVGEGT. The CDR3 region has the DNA TGTGCCAGCAGCCTTGGGACTAGCGAGTACAATGAGCAGTTCTTC. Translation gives CASSLGTSEYNEQFF.

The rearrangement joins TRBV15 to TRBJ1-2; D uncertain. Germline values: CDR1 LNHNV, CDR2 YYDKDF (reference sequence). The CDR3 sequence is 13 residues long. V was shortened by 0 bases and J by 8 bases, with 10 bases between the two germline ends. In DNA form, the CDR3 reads TGTGCCACCAGCAGAGATGGCGGTCACGGCTACACCTTC. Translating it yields CATSRDGGHGYTF.

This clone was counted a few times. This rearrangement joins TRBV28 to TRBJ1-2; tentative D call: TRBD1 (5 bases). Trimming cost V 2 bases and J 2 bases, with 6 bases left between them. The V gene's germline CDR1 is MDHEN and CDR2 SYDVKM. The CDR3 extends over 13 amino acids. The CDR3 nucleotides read TGTGCCAGCAGTTTAAACAGGAACTATGGCTACACCTTC. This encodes CASSLNRNYGYTF.

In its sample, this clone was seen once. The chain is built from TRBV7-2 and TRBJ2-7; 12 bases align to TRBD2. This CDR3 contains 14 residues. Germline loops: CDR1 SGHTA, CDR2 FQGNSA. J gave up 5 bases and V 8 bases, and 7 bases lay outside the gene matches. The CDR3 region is CASARLAGDHEQYF. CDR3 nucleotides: TGTGCCAGCGCAAGACTAGCGGGAGACCACGAGCAGTACTTC.

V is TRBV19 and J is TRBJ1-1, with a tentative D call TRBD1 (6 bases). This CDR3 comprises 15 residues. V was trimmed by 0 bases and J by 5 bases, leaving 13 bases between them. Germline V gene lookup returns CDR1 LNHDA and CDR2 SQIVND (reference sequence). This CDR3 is CASSIDFTGLTEAFF. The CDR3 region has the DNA TGTGCCAGTAGTATAGATTTTACAGGGCTAACTGAAGCTTTCTTT.

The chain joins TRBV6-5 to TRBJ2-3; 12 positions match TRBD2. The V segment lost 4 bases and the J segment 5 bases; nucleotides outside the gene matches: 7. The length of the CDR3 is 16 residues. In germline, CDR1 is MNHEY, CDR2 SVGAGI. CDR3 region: CASSSLAGGLRDTQYF. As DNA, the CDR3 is TGTGCCAGCAGTTCCCTAGCGGGGGGGCTGAGAGATACGCAGTATTTT.

The CDR3 sequence: CASSPPPLTRAPSGNTIYF. CDR3 nucleotide sequence: TGTGCCAGCTCACCACCCCCCCTCACCAGGGCCCCCTCTGGAAACACCATATATTTT. The chain joins TRBV18 to TRBJ1-3, with D possibly matching TRBD1 (5 bases). Trimming cost V 0 bases and J 0 bases, with 18 bases left between them. Per germline, CDR1 KGHSH and CDR2 LQKENI. This CDR3 has 19 amino acids.

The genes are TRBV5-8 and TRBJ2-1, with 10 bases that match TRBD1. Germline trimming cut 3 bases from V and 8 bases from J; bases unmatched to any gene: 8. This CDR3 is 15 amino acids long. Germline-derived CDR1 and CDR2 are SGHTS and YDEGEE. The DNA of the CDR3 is TGTGCCAGCAGCTCTCGGGGACAGGGGCGAGATGAGCAGTTCTTC. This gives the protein CASSSRGQGRDEQFF.

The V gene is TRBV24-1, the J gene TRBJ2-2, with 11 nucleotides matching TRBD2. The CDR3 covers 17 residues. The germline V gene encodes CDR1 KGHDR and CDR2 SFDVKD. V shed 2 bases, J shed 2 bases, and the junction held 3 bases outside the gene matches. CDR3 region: CATSDSGLAVNTGELFF. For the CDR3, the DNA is TGTGCCACCAGTGATTCGGGACTAGCGGTTAACACCGGGGAGCTGTTTTTT.

The CDR3 sequence: CASSSYLDGRTFF. The CDR3 DNA sequence: TGTGCCAGCAGCTCCTATCTAGACGGGAGAACGTTCTTC. This rearrangement joins TRBV7-2 to TRBJ2-1, with D perhaps matching TRBD2 (6 bases). Trimming took off 4 bases at V and 15 bases at J, with 19 bases between the two ends. CDR3 size: 13 residues. Germline values: CDR1 SGHTA, CDR2 FQGNSA.

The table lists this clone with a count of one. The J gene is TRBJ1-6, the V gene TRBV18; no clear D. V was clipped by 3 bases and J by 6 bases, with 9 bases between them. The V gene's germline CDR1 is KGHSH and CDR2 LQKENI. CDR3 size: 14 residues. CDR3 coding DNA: TGTGCCAGCTCACCGATCCCAGTTAATTCACCCCTCCACTTT. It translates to CASSPIPVNSPLHF. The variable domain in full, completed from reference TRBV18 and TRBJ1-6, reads NAGVMQNPRHLVRRRGQEARLRCSPMKGHSHVYWYRQLPEEGLKFMVYLQKENIIDESGMPKERFSAEFPKEGPSILRIQQVVRGDSAAYFCASSPIPVNSPLHFGNGTRLTVT.

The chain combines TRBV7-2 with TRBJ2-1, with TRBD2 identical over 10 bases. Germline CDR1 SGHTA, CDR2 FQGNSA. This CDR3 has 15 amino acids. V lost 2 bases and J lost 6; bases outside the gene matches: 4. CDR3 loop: CASSLFASGSNEQFF. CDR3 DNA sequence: TGTGCCAGCAGCTTATTCGCTAGCGGGAGCAATGAGCAGTTCTTC.

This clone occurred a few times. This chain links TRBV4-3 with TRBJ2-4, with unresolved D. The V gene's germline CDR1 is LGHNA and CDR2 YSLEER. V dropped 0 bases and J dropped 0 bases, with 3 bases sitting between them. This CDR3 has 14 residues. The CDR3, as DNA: TGCGCCAGCAGCCAAGACATAGCCAAAAACATTCAGTACTTC. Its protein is CASSQDIAKNIQYF.

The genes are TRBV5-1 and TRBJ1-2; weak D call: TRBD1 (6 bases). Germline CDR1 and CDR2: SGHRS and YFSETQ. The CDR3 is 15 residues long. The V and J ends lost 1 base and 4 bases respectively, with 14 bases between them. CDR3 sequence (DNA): TGCGCCAGCAGCTTGAGTGGGGGGGCGCTCTATGGCTACACCTTC. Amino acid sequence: CASSLSGGALYGYTF.

CDR3 bases: TGTGCCAGCTCACCAGACAGGGGGGACGGCTACACCTTC. The encoded protein is CASSPDRGDGYTF. The chain employs TRBV18 and TRBJ1-2; TRBD1 matches at 9 bases. The CDR3 runs to 13 residues. Trimming cost V 2 bases and J 8 bases; bases outside gene matches: 3. Germline V gene data show CDR1 as KGHSH and CDR2 as LQKENI.

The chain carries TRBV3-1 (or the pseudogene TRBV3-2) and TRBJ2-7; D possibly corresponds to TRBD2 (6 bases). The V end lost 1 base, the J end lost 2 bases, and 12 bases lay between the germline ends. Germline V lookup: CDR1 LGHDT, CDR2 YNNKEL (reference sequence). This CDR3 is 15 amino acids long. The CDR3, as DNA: TGTGCCAGCAGCCAAGGGTTCGGGGGAACCTACGAGCAGTACTTC. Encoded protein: CASSQGFGGTYEQYF.

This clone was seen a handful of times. The CDR3 nucleotides read TGCGCCAGCGCCCAGGGCCCCAGCTCCTACGAGCAGTACTTC. This encodes CASAQGPSSYEQYF. The chain joins TRBV5-1 to TRBJ2-7; perhaps TRBD1 as D (5 bases). V was trimmed by 7 bases and J by 0 bases, leaving 14 bases between them. This CDR3 is 14 amino acids long. Germline loops: CDR1 SGHRS, CDR2 YFSETQ.

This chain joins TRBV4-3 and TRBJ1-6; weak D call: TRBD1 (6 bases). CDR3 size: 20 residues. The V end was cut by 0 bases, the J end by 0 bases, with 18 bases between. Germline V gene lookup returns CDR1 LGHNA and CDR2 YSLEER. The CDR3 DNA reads TGCGCCAGCAGCCAAGATGAGGGCCAGGGGTTCAGCTCCTATAATTCACCCCTCCACTTT. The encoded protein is CASSQDEGQGFSSYNSPLHF.

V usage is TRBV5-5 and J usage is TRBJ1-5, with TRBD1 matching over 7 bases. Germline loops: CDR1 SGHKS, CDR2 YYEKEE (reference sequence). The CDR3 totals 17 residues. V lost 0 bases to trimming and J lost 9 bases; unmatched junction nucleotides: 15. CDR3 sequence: CASSLGAGGTSMRPQHF. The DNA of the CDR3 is TGTGCCAGCAGCTTGGGGGCAGGGGGTACCTCAATGAGGCCCCAGCATTTT.

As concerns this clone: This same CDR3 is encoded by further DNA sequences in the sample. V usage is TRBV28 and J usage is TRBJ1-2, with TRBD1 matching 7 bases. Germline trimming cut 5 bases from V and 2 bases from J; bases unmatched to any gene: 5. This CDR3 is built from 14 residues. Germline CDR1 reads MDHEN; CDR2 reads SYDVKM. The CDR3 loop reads CASSLKQGNYGYTF. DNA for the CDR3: TGTGCCAGCAGTCTTAAACAGGGGAACTATGGCTACACCTTC.

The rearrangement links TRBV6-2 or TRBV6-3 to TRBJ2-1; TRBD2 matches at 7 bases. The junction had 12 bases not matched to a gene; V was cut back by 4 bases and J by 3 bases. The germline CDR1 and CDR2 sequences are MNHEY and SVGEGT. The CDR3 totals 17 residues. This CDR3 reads CASSSRIAGDHYNEQFF. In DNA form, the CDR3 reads TGTGCCAGCAGTTCCAGGATAGCGGGCGATCACTACAATGAGCAGTTCTTC.

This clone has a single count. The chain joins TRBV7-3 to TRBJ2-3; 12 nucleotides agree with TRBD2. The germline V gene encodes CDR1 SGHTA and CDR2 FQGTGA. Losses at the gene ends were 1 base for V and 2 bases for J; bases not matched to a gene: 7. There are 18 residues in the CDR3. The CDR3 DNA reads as TGTGCCAGCAGCTTAAAAGGACTAGCGGGAATCGACACAGATACGCAGTATTTT. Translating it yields CASSLKGLAGIDTDTQYF.